Each of the 11 T cell receptor beta chains below was sequenced from the same sample in a study of vaccination effects on CD4 cells after COVID-19. Their antigen targets remain unknown. A 10-day culture period preceded the isolation of CD4+ T cells. Assay used: immunoSEQ multiplex PCR; TCRdb lists only in-frame clones, some missing. The data show approximately 46,000 clones, about 74% seen once. Specimen: CD4+ T cells from PBMCs cultured without peptide, collected before COVID-19 vaccination. The origin of the receptors is a human donor who had a prior SARS-CoV-2 infection.

The chain combines TRBV7-9 with TRBJ1-1; D is undetermined. V dropped 4 bases and J dropped 5 bases, with 8 bases sitting between them. The V gene's germline CDR1 is SEHNR and CDR2 FQNEAQ (reference sequence). The CDR3 has 12 residues. The CDR3 loop reads CASSSVLTEAFF. The CDR3 DNA reads TGTGCCAGCAGCTCTGTATTGACTGAAGCTTTCTTT.

This chain uses TRBV4-1 with TRBJ2-1, with 9 bases identical to TRBD2. Germline V gene data show CDR1 as MGHRA and CDR2 as YSYEKL. The CDR3 spans 16 residues. After removal of 0 bases from V and 3 bases from J, the junction contained 3 bases not matched to a gene. The chain's CDR3 is CASSQEAGGHYNEQFF. The CDR3, as DNA: TGCGCCAGCAGCCAAGAGGCGGGAGGGCACTACAATGAGCAGTTCTTC.

The chain carries TRBV6-2 or TRBV6-3 and TRBJ2-1, with D unresolved. The CDR3 is 12 residues long. The V end was cut by 6 bases, the J end by 5 bases, with 8 bases between. The germline V gene has CDR1 MNHEY and CDR2 SVGEGT. The CDR3 region has the DNA TGTGCCAGCAGCCACGGACACAATGAGCAGTTCTTC. Protein: CASSHGHNEQFF.

The J gene is TRBJ2-7, the V gene TRBV11-2; D not certain. V was trimmed by 3 bases and J by 3 bases, leaving 12 bases between them. The germline V gene has CDR1 SGHAT and CDR2 FQNNGV. The CDR3 covers 14 residues. The CDR3 DNA reads as TGTGCCAGCAGCTTCCCGCCCGGGCTCTACGAGCAGTACTTC. Protein: CASSFPPGLYEQYF.

This chain uses TRBV7-9 with TRBJ2-7, with a weak D call TRBD2 (5 bases). The CDR3 consists of 14 residues. Trimming stripped 2 bases from V and 2 bases from J, with 10 bases between. Germline CDR1 reads SEHNR; CDR2 reads FQNEAQ (reference sequence). For the CDR3, the DNA is TGTGCCAGCAGCTTAACCGCGGGTACCTACGAGCAGTACTTC. Protein: CASSLTAGTYEQYF.

This clone was seen a few times. V usage is TRBV6-5 and J usage is TRBJ1-5, with D unresolved. The ends were cut back, 6 bases at V and 0 bases at J, with 9 bases in the middle. The CDR3 sequence is 14 residues long. Germline V CDR1 and CDR2: MNHEY, SVGAGI. The CDR3 region has the DNA TGTGCCAGCAGGAGTCCCCATAGCAATCAGCCCCAGCATTTT. It encodes CASRSPHSNQPQHF.

The rearrangement uses TRBV24-1 and TRBJ1-5; D remains ambiguous. CDR3 length: 13 amino acids. The germline V gene encodes CDR1 KGHDR and CDR2 SFDVKD. V lost 6 bases and J lost 4, with 9 bases in between. The CDR3 region has the DNA TGTGCCACCAGTCTGGGGTCGAATCAGCCCCAGCATTTT. It codes for CATSLGSNQPQHF.

This chain links TRBV15 with TRBJ2-3, with D hard to call. The ends were cut back, 0 bases at V and 2 bases at J, with 12 bases in the middle. The length of the CDR3 is 16 residues. Germline CDR1 reads LNHNV; CDR2 reads YYDKDF (reference sequence). CDR3: CATSRDLGGYTDTQYF. CDR3 nucleotides: TGTGCCACCAGCAGAGATCTGGGCGGATACACAGATACGCAGTATTTT. Full variable domain (rest looked up from reference TRBV15 and TRBJ2-3): DAMVIQNPRYQVTQFGKPVTLSCSQTLNHNVMYWYQQKSSQAPKLLFHYYDKDFNNEADTPDNFQSRRPNTSFCFLDIRSPGLGDTAMYLCATSRDLGGYTDTQYFGPGTRLTVL.

This chain uses TRBV12-3 or TRBV12-4 with TRBJ1-5; D gene uncertain. This CDR3 spans 13 amino acids. Trimming removed 5 bases at V and 7 bases at J, with 12 bases between. This chain's CDR3 is CASSRTFRQPQHF. The DNA for the CDR3 is TGTGCCAGCAGTCGGACCTTCAGGCAGCCCCAGCATTTT.

This clone was recorded a few times. This chain connects TRBV5-1 to TRBJ2-5; maybe TRBD2 (5 bases). The V end was cut by 4 bases, the J end by 5 bases, with 15 bases between. The CDR3 covers 14 residues. The germline V gene encodes CDR1 SGHRS and CDR2 YFSETQ. DNA for the CDR3: TGCGCCAGCAGCGCCCTCACTAGTGGGGAGACCCAGTACTTC. Encoded protein: CASSALTSGETQYF.

V usage is TRBV7-3 and J usage is TRBJ1-4; a weak D match, TRBD1 (6 bases). CDR3 size: 16 residues. The V gene's germline CDR1 is SGHTA and CDR2 FQGTGA. Trimming stripped 4 bases from V and 4 bases from J, with 16 bases between. DNA of the CDR3: TGTGCCAGCAGCTCACACAGGGTAAGGCTTAATGAAAAACTGTTTTTT. Its protein product is CASSSHRVRLNEKLFF.